The present T cell receptor beta chain was sequenced within a study of patients and donors after allogeneic stem cell transplantation. TCRdb called the RT-PCR reads again in MiXCR, with one record for every CDR3 protein. The sample consists of approximately 250,000 distinct CDR3 sequences, less than 15% of them appearing once. This clonotype was seen more than once but under ten times. The CDR3 loop spans 15 amino acids. CDR1 is DFQATT, CDR2 SNEGSKA, per germline (reference sequence). V was clipped by 5 bases and J by 0 bases; unmatched bases: 7. The rearrangement links TRBV20-1 to TRBJ1-1; TRBD1 matches 9 bases. This receptor was taken from a human donor who was either an allogeneic HSCT recipient or a stem cell or donor lymphocyte infusion donor (not recorded which). It is not recorded whose cells these are; they may come from a transplant donor. The sample taken for sequencing was blood, either unsorted or a sorted T cell fraction (not recorded which). The CDR3 sequence: CSALWTGAMNTEAFF. The CDR3 DNA reads as TGCAGTGCTCTGTGGACAGGGGCAATGAACACTGAAGCTTTCTTT.